The present entry profiles one T cell receptor beta chain with its context. Its specificity is not known. The CDR3 has 11 amino acids. Germline lookup yields CDR1 LNHDA and CDR2 SQIVND (reference sequence). V lost 5 bases and J lost 16, with 14 bases in between. The donors comprised healthy bone marrow donors. These data come from a study of cytomegalovirus exposure and HLA in healthy donors. PCR primers comprised 60 Vbeta and 13 Jbeta primers. Some clones are missing from TCRdb's copy, which holds only in-frame ones; the method was immunoSEQ multiplex PCR. The sample lists about 130,000 clones; about 70% were seen once. Study-wide findings and caveats: Among the CMV-associated chains, three were confirmed in vitro as specific for CMV antigens. Most likely, a cluster of highly shared sequence variants arose as a sequencing artifact. A few V segments could not be told apart, such as TRBV6-2 and TRBV6-3, and were left out.

The chain employs TRBV19 and TRBJ1-4; D perhaps matches TRBD1 (5 bases). The receptor's source is a woman aged 35 to 49 in good health and CMV-seronegative. What was sequenced was PBMCs. CDR3 amino acids: CASSLGRAAFF. The CDR3 DNA sequence: TGTGCCAGTAGTTTGGGCAGGGCGGCGTTTTTT. The variable domain in full, with the rest retrieved from reference TRBV19 and TRBJ1-4, is DGGITQSPKYLFRKEGQNVTLSCEQNLNHDAMYWYRQDPGQGLRLIYYSQIVNDFQKGDIAEGYSVSREKKESFPLTVTSAQKNPTAFYLCASSLGRAAFFGSGTQLSVL.